This T cell receptor beta chain comes out of a study of blood T cell repertoires in COVID-19 (dated by TCRdb to 2019 to 2021). Context from the whole study: The collaborator samples originated in the United States, Italy and Spain and spanned the acute and convalescent phases of COVID-19. The material from the prospective study consisted of cDNA or gDNA derived from T cells, B-cell-depleted T cells, or PBMCs. The repertoires were released in a freely available public database meant as a resource for research on the immune response to SARS-CoV-2. Subjects who had been exposed to COVID-19, were actively infected with it, or had recovered from it provided the deeply sampled blood TCRbeta repertoires that made up the dataset. Sample metadata almost always included a de-identified subject ID, COVID-19 status, age in years and sex. HLA class I and class II types, where available, came from metadata supplied by the sample provider rather than from assay-based typing. The samples were drawn from the first 160 participants of the ongoing ImmuneRACE study and from over a thousand subjects provided by 6 global collaborators.

Concerning this clone itself: Its antigen is unknown. Base-call qualities are not available, and no considerably larger clone is one nucleotide away.

In the prospective study, participants were about 18 to 90 years old, resided in 20 to 30 geographic areas of the United States, and were enrolled through a virtual design. In the prospective study, participants were assigned to cohorts based on the clinical history participants reported in a screening survey and a study questionnaire. Recovered participants in ImmuneRACE Cohort 3 were defined by two consecutive negative NP/OP PCR tests, clearance by a healthcare professional, or resolution of symptoms. In the prospective study, mobile phlebotomists collected whole blood, serum and a nasopharyngeal or oropharyngeal swab from each participant. Participants in the prospective study had the option to provide additional blood draws and questionnaires over an approximately 2-month period. Before DNA extraction, blood samples from the prospective study were shipped at room temperature or frozen. Results and caveats for the whole study, not just this receptor: The amount of clinical and demographic metadata varied by source and participant and was provided uncurated.

The germline V gene (reference sequence) provides CDR1 LNHDA and CDR2 SQIVND. Inclusive of the bounding cysteine and phenylalanine, the CDR3 is 15 residues long. Only CDR3 DNA is held: 45 bases, read in frame from base 1. V is reduced by 5 bases and J by 5 bases, leaving a spacing of 15 bases between them. TCRbeta CDR3 regions were amplified from genomic DNA by means of the immunoSEQ Assay, a bias-controlled multiplex PCR. In the source study's methods: Nucleated cell counts per sample were estimated from amplification of reference gene primers within the assay. To quantify the absolute abundance of each unique TCRbeta CDR3 rearrangement, sequence reads were collapsed and filtered. For each sample, productive Simpson clonality was calculated as the square root of Simpson's diversity index across productive rearrangements. TCRdb carries this immuneACCESS record with in-frame sequences only. Its versions omit some clonotypes, under half of them owing to an unresolved V gene in the studies checked, with the rest unexplained. V, J and clone size are those of that table, while D and trimming were read from the DNA. This sample holds a few hundred thousand clones; 80% to 85% were observed only once. The ten largest clones add up to 5% to 5.5% of the sample.

The sequencing sample was made of PBMCs or T cells enriched from blood (not recorded which). The V and J segments used are TRBV19 and TRBJ1-4; TRBD1 might be the D gene, on 6 matching bases. This clonotype was obtained from a woman aged 50 to 65 who had recovered from COVID-19. The CDR3 is CASSSGDRWNEKLFF. The DNA reads as follows: TGTGCCAGTAGTTCAGGAGACAGGTGGAATGAAAAACTGTTTTTT.